This T cell receptor beta chain was identified in a study of beta chain features in type 1 diabetes. The study, taken as a whole, reports: No resolution was reached here on whether HLA type influences TCRB rearrangement. Sequencing the cDNA could make cells with high TCR expression show up more than they should.

Germline V gene sequence: CDR1 MNHEY, CDR2 SVGAGI. V was clipped by 0 bases and J by 1 base; unmatched bases: 0. The CDR3 is made up of 16 amino acids. The isolated RNA, all of it, was reverse transcribed, so expressed TCRB transcripts were what got sequenced. The method was immunoSEQ multiplex PCR; TCRdb's version includes in-frame clones alone and lacks a portion of them. This table holds fewer than 550,000 clones, 11% found once. Notes on this clone: Its specificity is not known.

Sequenced material: naive CD4+ T cells from blood. This clonotype originated in a woman aged 18 to 35 in good health. The chain has TRBV6-5 and TRBJ2-3, with 11 bases fitting TRBD2. This chain's CDR3 is CASSYSTSGGTDTQYF. DNA for the CDR3: TGTGCCAGCAGTTACTCGACTAGCGGGGGCACAGATACGCAGTATTTT.